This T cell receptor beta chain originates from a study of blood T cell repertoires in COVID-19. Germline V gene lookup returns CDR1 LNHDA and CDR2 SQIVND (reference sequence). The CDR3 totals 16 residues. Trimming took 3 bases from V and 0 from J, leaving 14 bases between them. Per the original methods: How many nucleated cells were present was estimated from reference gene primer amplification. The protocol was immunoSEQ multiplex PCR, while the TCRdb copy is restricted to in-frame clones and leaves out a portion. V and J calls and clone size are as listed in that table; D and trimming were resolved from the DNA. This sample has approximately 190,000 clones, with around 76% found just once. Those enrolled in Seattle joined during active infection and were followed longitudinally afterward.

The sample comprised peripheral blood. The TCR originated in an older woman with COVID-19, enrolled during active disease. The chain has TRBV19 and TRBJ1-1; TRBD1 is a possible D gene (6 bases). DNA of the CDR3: TGTGCCAGTAGTATTCAGGCAGGGGCTATGAACACTGAAGCTTTCTTT. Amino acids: CASSIQAGAMNTEAFF.